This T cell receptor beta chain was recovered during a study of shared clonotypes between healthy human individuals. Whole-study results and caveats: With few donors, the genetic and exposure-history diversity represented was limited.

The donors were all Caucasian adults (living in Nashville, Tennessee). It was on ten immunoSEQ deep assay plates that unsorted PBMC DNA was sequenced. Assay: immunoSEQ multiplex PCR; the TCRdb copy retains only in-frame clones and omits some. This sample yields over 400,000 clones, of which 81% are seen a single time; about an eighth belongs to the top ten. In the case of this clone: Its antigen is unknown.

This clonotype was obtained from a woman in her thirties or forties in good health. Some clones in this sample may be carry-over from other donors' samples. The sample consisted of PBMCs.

The CDR3 sequence is CASSTGVLGNEQFF. CDR3 bases: TGTGCCAGCAGCACAGGGGTTTTAGGCAATGAGCAGTTCTTC. V is TRBV7-7 and J is TRBJ2-1, with 7 bases fitting TRBD1. The germline gives CDR1 SSHAT, CDR2 FNYEAQ (reference sequence). V was pared by 5 bases and J by 6 bases, with 7 bases of the junction left unmatched. The CDR3 runs 14 residues.